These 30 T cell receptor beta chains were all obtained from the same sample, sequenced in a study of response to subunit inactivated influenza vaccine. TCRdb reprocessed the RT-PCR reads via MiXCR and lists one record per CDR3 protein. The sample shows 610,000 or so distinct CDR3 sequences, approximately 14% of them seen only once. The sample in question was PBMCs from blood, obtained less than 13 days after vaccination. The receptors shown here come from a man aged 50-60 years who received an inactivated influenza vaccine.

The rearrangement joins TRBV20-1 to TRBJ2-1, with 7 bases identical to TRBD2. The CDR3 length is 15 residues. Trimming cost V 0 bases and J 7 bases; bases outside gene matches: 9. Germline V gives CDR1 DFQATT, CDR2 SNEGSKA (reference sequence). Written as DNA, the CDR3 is TGCAGTGCTAGAGAGGGCGGGAGAGTCCAGAATGAGCAGTTCTTC. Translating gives CSAREGGRVQNEQFF.

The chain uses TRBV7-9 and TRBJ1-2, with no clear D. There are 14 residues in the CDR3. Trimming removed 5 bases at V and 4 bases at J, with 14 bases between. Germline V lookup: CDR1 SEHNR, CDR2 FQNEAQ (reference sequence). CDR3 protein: CASSADMVTYGYTF. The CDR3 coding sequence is TGTGCCAGCAGCGCCGACATGGTCACCTATGGCTACACCTTC.

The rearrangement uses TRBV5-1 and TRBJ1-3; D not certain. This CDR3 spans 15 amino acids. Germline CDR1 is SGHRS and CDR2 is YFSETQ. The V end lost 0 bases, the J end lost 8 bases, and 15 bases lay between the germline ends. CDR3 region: CASSLDSGRRDTIYF. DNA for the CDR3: TGCGCCAGCAGCTTGGATTCGGGAAGGAGAGACACCATATATTTT.

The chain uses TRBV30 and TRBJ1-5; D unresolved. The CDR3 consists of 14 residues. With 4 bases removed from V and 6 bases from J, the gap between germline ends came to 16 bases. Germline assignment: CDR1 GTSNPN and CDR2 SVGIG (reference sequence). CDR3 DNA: TGTGCCTGGAATAAACCAGTTCCAGGTCAGCCCCAGCATTTT. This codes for CAWNKPVPGQPQHF. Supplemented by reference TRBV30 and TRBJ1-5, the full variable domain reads SQTIHQWPATLVQPVGSPLSLECTVEGTSNPNLYWYRQAAGRGLQLLFYSVGIGQISSEVPQNLSASRPQDRQFILSSKKLLLSDSGFYLCAWNKPVPGQPQHFGDGTRLSIL.

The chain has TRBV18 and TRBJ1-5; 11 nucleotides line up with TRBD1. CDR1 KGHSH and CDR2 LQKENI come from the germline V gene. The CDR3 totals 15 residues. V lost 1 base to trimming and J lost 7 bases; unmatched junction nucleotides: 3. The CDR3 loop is CASSPRDRGDQPQHF. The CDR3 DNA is TGTGCCAGCTCACCACGGGACAGGGGGGACCAGCCCCAGCATTTT.

The CDR3: CSASGSKETQYF. Written as DNA, the CDR3 is TGCAGTGCTAGCGGGAGTAAGGAGACCCAGTACTTC. V is TRBV20-1 and J is TRBJ2-5; D might be TRBD2 (6 bases). The CDR3 spans 12 residues. Germline V CDR1 and CDR2: DFQATT, SNEGSKA (reference sequence). V lost 3 bases to trimming and J lost 5 bases, with 10 bases between them.

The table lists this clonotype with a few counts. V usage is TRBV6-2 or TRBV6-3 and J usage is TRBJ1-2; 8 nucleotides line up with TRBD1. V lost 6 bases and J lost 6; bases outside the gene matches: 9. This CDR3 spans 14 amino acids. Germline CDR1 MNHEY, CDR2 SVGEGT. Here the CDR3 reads CASRTRTGNDGYTF. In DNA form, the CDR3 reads TGTGCCAGCAGGACAAGGACAGGGAACGATGGCTACACCTTC.

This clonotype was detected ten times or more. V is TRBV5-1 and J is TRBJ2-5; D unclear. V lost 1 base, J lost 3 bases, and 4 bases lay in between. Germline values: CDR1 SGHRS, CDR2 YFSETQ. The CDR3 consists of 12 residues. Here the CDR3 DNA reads TGCGCCAGCAGCTTGAGAGAAGAGACCCAGTACTTC. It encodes CASSLREETQYF.

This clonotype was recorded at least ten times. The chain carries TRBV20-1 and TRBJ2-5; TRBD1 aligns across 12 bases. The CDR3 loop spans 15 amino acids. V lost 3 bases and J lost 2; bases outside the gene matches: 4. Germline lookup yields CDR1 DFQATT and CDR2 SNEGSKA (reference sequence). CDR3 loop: CSASRDRGPQETQYF. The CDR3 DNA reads TGCAGTGCTAGTAGGGACAGGGGGCCACAAGAGACCCAGTACTTC.

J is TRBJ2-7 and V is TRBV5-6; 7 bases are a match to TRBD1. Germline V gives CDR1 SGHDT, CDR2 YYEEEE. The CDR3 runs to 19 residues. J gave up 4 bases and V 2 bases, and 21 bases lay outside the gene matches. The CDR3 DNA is TGTGCCAGCAGCTTTAGGGTTTCCCCCCGGACAGGAAGGATGTACGAGCAGTACTTC. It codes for CASSFRVSPRTGRMYEQYF.

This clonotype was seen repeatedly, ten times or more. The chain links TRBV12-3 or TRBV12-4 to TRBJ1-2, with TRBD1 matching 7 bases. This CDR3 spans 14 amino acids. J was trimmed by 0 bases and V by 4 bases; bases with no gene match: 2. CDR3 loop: CASSSTGSNYGYTF. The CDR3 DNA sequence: TGTGCCAGCAGTTCGACAGGGTCTAACTATGGCTACACCTTC.

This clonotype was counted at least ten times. The CDR3 protein is CASSFAGGYQETQYF. The CDR3 DNA reads TGTGCCAGCAGCTTCGCGGGAGGGTACCAAGAGACCCAGTACTTC. The chain is built from TRBV5-6 and TRBJ2-5, with 9 bases lining up with TRBD2. V shed 2 bases, J shed 0 bases, and the junction held 2 bases outside the gene matches. This CDR3 has 15 amino acids. In germline, CDR1 is SGHDT, CDR2 YYEEEE. Full variable domain (missing parts from reference TRBV5-6 and TRBJ2-5): DAGVTQSPTHLIKTRGQQVTLRCSPKSGHDTVSWYQQALGQGPQFIFQYYEEEERQRGNFPDRFSGHQFPNYSSELNVNALLLGDSALYLCASSFAGGYQETQYFGPGTRLLVL.

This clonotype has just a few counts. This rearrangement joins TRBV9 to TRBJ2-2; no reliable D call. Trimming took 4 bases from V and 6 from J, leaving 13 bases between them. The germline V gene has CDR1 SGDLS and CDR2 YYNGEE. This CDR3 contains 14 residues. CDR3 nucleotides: TGTGCCAGCAGCTCCGAGTTTAGAGCCGGGGAGCTGTTTTTT. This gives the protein CASSSEFRAGELFF.

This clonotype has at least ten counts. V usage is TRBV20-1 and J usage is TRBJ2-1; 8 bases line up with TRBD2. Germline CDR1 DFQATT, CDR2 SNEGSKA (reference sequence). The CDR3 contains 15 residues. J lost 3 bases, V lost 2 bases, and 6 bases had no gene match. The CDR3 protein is CSARTSGSYYNEQFF. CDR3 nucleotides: TGCAGTGCTAGAACTAGCGGCAGTTACTACAATGAGCAGTTCTTC.

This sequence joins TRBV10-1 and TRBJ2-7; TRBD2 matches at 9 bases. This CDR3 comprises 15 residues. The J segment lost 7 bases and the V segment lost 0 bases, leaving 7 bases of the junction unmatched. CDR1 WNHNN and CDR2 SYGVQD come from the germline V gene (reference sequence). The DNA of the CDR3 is TGCGCCAGCAGTGAGTCGGCGGGAGGGCCCAGGGAGCAGTACTTC. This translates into CASSESAGGPREQYF.

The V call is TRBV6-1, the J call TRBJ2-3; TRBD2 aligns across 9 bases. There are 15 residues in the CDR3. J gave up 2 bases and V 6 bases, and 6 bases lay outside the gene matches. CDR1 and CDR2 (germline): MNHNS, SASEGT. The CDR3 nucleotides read TGTGCCAGCAGACGAGCGGGGGGCTCCACAGATACGCAGTATTTT. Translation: CASRRAGGSTDTQYF.

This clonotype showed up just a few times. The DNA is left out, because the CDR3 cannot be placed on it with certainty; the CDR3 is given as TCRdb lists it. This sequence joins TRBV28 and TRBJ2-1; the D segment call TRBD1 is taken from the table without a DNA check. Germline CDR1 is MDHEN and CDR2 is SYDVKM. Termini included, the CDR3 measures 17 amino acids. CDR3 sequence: CASSSSDRPSANNEQFF.

The CDR3 DNA sequence: TGTGCCAGCAGCTTGGACAAGGGGGTTGAGCAGTTCTTC. Translated: CASSLDKGVEQFF. The rearrangement uses TRBV7-9 and TRBJ2-1; TRBD1 might be the D (6 bases). V dropped 3 bases and J dropped 9 bases, with 12 bases sitting between them. The CDR3 totals 13 residues. The germline gives CDR1 SEHNR, CDR2 FQNEAQ (reference sequence). Full variable domain (rest looked up from reference TRBV7-9 and TRBJ2-1): DTGVSQNPRHKITKRGQNVTFRCDPISEHNRLYWYRQTLGQGPEFLTYFQNEAQLEKSRLLSDRFSAERPKGSFSTLEIQRTEQGDSAMYLCASSLDKGVEQFFGPGTRLTVL.

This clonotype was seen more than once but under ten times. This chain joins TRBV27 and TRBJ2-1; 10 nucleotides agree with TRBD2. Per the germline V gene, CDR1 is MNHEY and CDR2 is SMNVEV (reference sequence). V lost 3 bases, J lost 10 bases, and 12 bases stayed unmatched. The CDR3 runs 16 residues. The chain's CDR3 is CASSFLAGDSVVEQFF. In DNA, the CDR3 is TGTGCCAGCAGTTTCCTAGCGGGGGACTCGGTTGTGGAGCAGTTCTTC.

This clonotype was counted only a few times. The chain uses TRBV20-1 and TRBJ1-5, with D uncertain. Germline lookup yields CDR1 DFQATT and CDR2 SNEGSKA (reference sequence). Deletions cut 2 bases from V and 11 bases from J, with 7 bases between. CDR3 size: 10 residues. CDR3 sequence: CSARRESQHF. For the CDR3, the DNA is TGCAGTGCTAGACGGGAGTCCCAGCATTTT.

The CDR3: CASSLQTGNSGANVLTF. In DNA form, the CDR3 reads TGTGCCAGCAGCCTCCAAACAGGCAACTCTGGGGCCAACGTCCTGACTTTC. The chain carries TRBV5-5 and TRBJ2-6, with D tentatively TRBD1 (5 bases). Trimming took 4 bases from V and 0 from J, leaving 14 bases between them. This CDR3 is built from 17 residues. Per germline, CDR1 SGHKS and CDR2 YYEKEE (reference sequence).

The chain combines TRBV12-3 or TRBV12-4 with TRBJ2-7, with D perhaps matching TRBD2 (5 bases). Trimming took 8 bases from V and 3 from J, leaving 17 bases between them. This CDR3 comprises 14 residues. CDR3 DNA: TGTGCCAGCTCTAGATCGGGAAGAGGCTACGAGCAGTACTTC. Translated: CASSRSGRGYEQYF.

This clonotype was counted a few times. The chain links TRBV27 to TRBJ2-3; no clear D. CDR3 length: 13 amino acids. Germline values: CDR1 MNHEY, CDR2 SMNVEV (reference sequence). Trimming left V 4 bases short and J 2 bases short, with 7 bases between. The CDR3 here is CASSWRFTDTQYF. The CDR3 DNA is TGTGCCAGCAGTTGGCGGTTCACAGATACGCAGTATTTT.

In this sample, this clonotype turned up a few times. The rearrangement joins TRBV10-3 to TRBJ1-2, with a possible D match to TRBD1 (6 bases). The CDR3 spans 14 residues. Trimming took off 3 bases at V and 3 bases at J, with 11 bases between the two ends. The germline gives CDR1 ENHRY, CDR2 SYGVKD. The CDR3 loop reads CAISDGGLYYGYTF. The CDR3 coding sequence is TGTGCCATCAGTGACGGGGGGCTTTACTATGGCTACACCTTC.

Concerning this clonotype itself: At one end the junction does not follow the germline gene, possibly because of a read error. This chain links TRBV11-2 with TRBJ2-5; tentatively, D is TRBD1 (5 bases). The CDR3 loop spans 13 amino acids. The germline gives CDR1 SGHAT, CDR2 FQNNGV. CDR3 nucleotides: TGTGCCAGCAGCGTAGACAGACAAGAGACCCAGTACTTC. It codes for CASSVDRQETQYF.

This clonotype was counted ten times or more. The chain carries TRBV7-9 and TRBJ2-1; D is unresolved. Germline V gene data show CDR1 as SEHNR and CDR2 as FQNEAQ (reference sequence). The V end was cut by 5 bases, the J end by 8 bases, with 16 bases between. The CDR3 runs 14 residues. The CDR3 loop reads CASSPPGRPDEQFF. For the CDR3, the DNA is TGTGCCAGCAGCCCCCCCGGCCGTCCGGATGAGCAGTTCTTC.

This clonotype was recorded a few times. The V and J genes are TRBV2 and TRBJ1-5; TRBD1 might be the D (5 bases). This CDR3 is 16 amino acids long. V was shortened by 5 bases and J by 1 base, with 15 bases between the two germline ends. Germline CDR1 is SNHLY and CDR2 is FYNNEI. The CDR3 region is CASSSGQGGSNQPQHF. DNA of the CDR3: TGTGCCAGCAGTTCGGGTCAGGGAGGAAGCAATCAGCCCCAGCATTTT. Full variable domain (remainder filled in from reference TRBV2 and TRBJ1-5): EPEVTQTPSHQVTQMGQEVILRCVPISNHLYFYWYRQILGQKVEFLVSFYNNEISEKSEIFDDQFSVERPDGSNFTLKIRSTKLEDSAMYFCASSSGQGGSNQPQHFGDGTRLSIL.

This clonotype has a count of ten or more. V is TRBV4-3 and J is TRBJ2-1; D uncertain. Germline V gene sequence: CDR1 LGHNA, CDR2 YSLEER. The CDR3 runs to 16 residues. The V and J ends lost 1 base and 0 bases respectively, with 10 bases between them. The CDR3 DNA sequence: TGCGCCAGCAGCCAAGGTCGCTGGAGCTCCTACAATGAGCAGTTCTTC. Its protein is CASSQGRWSSYNEQFF.

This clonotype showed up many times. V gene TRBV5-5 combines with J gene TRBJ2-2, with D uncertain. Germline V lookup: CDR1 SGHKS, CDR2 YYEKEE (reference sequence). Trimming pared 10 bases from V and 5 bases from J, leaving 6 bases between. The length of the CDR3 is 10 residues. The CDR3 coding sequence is TGTGCCGGAAAAACCGGGGAGCTGTTTTTT. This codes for CAGKTGELFF.

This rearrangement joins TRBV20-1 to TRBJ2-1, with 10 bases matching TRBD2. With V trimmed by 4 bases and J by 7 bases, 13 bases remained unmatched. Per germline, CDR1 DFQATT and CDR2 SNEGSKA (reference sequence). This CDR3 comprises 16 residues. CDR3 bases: TGCAGTGCTACGGGGACTAGCGCACCCCTTCGGAATGAGCAGTTCTTC. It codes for CSATGTSAPLRNEQFF.